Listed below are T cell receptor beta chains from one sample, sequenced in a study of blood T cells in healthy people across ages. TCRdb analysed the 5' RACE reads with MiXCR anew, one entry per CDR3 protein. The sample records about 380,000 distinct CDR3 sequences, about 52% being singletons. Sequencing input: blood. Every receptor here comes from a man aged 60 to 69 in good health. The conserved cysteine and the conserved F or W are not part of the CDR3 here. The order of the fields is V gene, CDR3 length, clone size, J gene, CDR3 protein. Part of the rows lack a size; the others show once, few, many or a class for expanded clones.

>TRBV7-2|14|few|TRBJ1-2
ASSPHGQGKGYGYT
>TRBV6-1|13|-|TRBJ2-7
ASSPAGEGSYEQY
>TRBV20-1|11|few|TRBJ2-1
SARASGRTEQF
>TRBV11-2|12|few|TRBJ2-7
ASSFFQMAYEQY
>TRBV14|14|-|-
ASSQKKRTGWNEQY
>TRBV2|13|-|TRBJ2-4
ASSEGASGSFGQY
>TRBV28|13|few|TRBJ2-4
ASREEPSGSNIQY
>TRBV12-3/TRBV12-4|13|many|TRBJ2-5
ASSLGQGLGETQY
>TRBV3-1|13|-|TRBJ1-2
ASSQTYRGGYGYT
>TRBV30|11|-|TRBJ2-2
AWSPSGTGELF
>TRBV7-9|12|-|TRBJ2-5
ASSLRALSGDQY
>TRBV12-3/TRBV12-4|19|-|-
ASSFTSRAGLHLSSYNEQY
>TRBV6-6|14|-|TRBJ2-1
ASSYAGTPPYNEQF
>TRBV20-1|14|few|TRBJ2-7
SASGGSGRSLYEQY
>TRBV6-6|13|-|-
ASSYSRQGVYEQY
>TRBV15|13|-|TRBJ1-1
ATSRETPRGTEAF
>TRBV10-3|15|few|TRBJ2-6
ATAEGQGISGANVLT
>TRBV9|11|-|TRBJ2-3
ASSVDSLDTQY
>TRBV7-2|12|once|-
ASTAGQSYNEQY
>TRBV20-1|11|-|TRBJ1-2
SARSASGYGYT
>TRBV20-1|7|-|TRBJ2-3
SARDTQY
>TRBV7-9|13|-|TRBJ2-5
ASSPNPGARETQY
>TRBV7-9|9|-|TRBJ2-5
ASLRLETQY
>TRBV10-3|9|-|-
AAGGMETQY
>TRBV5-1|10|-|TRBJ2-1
ASSSDYNEQF
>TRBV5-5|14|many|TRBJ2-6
ASSLGQRAGANVLT
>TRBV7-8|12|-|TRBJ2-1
ASSLTAGGHEQF
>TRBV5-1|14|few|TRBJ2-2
ASSLVGQGLTGELF
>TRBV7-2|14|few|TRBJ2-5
ASSPGFPTGVGTQY
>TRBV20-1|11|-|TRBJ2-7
SPLEGLSYEQY
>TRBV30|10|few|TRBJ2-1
AWSVLPGKQF
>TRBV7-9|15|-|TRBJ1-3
ASSLTPGQVSGNTIY
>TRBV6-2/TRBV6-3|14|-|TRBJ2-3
ASSYPAGGWTDTQY